This TCR beta chain was retrieved from a study of tumor-infiltrating lymphocytes in oesophageal squamous cell carcinoma. This clonotype has a count of ten or more. This CDR3 is built from 14 residues. CDR1 and CDR2 from the germline V gene are SNHLY and FYNNEI. After removal of 7 bases from V and 5 bases from J, the junction contained 7 bases not matched to a gene. TCRdb redid the calling of the PCR reads with MiXCR, one entry per CDR3 protein. The sample has under 25,000 distinct CDR3 sequences, under 50% seen once. The TCR comes from a male donor with esophageal squamous cell carcinoma. The sample consisted of blood. The J gene is TRBJ1-5, the V gene TRBV2, with TRBD1 identical over 8 bases. CDR3 in amino acids: CASKPDRGDQPQHF. The CDR3 DNA is TGTGCCAGCAAACCCGACAGGGGAGATCAGCCCCAGCATTTT.